This T cell receptor (beta chain) stems from a study of T-cell memory formation after mild COVID-19. This CDR3 is 14 amino acids long. The V gene's germline CDR1 is SEHNR and CDR2 FQNEAQ (reference sequence). V lost 5 bases and J 2 bases, leaving 11 bases between the germline ends. Each CDR3 protein gets one entry after TCRdb re-called the 5' RACE reads with MiXCR. Of 150,000 to 200,000 distinct CDR3 sequences listed, around a tenth are singletons. This clonotype was seen many times. The TCR originated in a man aged 18 to 30 who had mild COVID-19 (a few samples of this study predate the infection). Cell type and time point are not known. The specimen sequenced was PBMCs or a T cell subset sorted from them (not recorded which). V usage is TRBV7-9 and J usage is TRBJ2-3; D is ambiguous. The CDR3 nucleotides are TGTGCCAGCAGCGCCGGGCGGACCACAGATACGCAGTATTTT. This encodes CASSAGRTTDTQYF. Based on the CDR3 plus reference TRBV7-9 and TRBJ2-3, the full variable domain is DTGVSQNPRHKITKRGQNVTFRCDPISEHNRLYWYRQTLGQGPEFLTYFQNEAQLEKSRLLSDRFSAERPKGSFSTLEIQRTEQGDSAMYLCASSAGRTTDTQYFGPGTRLTVL.